The text below deals with one T cell receptor (beta chain). Its specificity is not known. The CDR3 is 13 residues long. The V gene lost 4 bases and the J gene lost 3 bases, with 9 bases spanning the gap. Germline assignment: CDR1 SGHNT and CDR2 YENEEA. The data derive from a study of cytomegalovirus exposure and HLA in healthy donors. Overall study findings and caveats: A missense variant in DCLRE1C was later tied to TCR beta V- and J-gene trimming. Among CMV-associated TCR beta chains, most appeared HLA-restricted in a later analysis. Presence/absence analyses took donor sequencing depth as roughly uniform. Versus the approximately 720-donor mean, an Asian-associated ancestry cluster reportedly showed fewer N-insertions in a later analysis.

PCR used 60 Vbeta primers and 13 Jbeta primers. TCRdb keeps only in-frame clones here, not all; method: immunoSEQ multiplex PCR. The data show about 130,000 clones, over 60% seen once. The J gene is TRBJ2-5, the V gene TRBV11-3; D gene unclear. The sequenced sample was PBMCs. This clonotype was obtained from a man between 35 and 55 years old in good health and CMV-seronegative. CDR3 DNA sequence: TGTGCCAGCAGCTCAGTCATGGAAGAGACCCAGTACTTC. It translates to CASSSVMEETQYF.